A single sample is the source of the 16 T cell receptor beta chains below, sequenced in a study of shared clonotypes between healthy human individuals (TCRdb year 2020). To prepare the library, the immunoSEQ multiplex PCR assay was applied. The clones in this table, taken by TCRdb from immuneACCESS, are in-frame only. Not every clone is retained; where verified, under half of the shortfall comes from an unresolved V gene, and the cause of the rest is unknown. The sample table holds roughly 200,000 clones, of which 60% to 75% were seen once. Roughly 10% of the sample is held by the ten biggest clonotypes. The sequencing sample was made of memory CD4+ T cells sorted from blood. The cell subset or site label for this specimen denotes: CD45RA-negative fraction. These receptors all stem from a man aged 30 to 39 in good health.

The CDR3 spells CAVRTSGMSRPAEQYF. The CDR3 DNA sequence: TGCGCCGTACGGACTAGCGGGATGTCCCGGCCGGCCGAGCAGTACTTC. This chain links TRBV10-2 with TRBJ2-7; 12 bases are a match to TRBD2. The length of the CDR3 is 16 residues. Germline V gene lookup returns CDR1 WSHSY and CDR2 SAAADI. After removal of 11 bases from V and 6 bases from J, the junction contained 17 bases not matched to a gene.

The sample holds one count of this clone. V usage is TRBV5-6 and J usage is TRBJ1-5, with 9 bases lining up with TRBD1. Trimming removed 3 bases from V and 1 base from J; junction bases left unmatched: 11. Germline V gene data show CDR1 as SGHDT and CDR2 as YYEEEE. The CDR3 covers 18 residues. The CDR3 is CASSSWTGEAASNQPQHF. In DNA form, the CDR3 reads TGTGCCAGCAGCTCGTGGACAGGGGAAGCGGCGAGCAATCAGCCCCAGCATTTT.

This chain joins TRBV28 and TRBJ2-2; no clear D gene. Germline CDR1 MDHEN, CDR2 SYDVKM. The CDR3 runs to 14 residues. Trimming took off 7 bases at V and 0 bases at J, with 9 bases between the two ends. The CDR3 loop is CASKLNSNTGELFF. The DNA for the CDR3 is TGTGCCAGCAAATTGAACTCGAACACCGGGGAGCTGTTTTTT. Full variable domain (remainder filled in from reference TRBV28 and TRBJ2-2): DVKVTQSSRYLVKRTGEKVFLECVQDMDHENMFWYRQDPGLGLRLIYFSYDVKMKEKGDIPEGYSVSREKKERFSLILESASTNQTSMYLCASKLNSNTGELFFGEGSRLTVL.

The chain recombines TRBV11-2 with TRBJ2-3; no firm D call. This CDR3 is built from 13 residues. Germline V gene lookup returns CDR1 SGHAT and CDR2 FQNNGV. V lost 6 bases and J 5 bases, leaving 12 bases between the germline ends. The CDR3 DNA sequence: TGTGCCAGCAGTCCTAATCCAGGAGATACGCAGTATTTT. Protein product: CASSPNPGDTQYF.

A few counts support this clone. The chain has TRBV28 and TRBJ1-2; D remains ambiguous. CDR3 size: 13 residues. V was clipped by 3 bases and J by 5 bases, with 10 bases between them. CDR1 MDHEN and CDR2 SYDVKM come from the germline V gene. CDR3 DNA: TGTGCCAGCAGTTTGGGAGGGTGGTATGGCTACACCTTC. This gives the protein CASSLGGWYGYTF.

The chain has TRBV27 and TRBJ1-5; tentatively, D is TRBD1 (6 bases). The CDR3 length is 15 residues. Trimming took 0 bases from V and 5 from J, leaving 11 bases between them. Germline values: CDR1 MNHEY, CDR2 SMNVEV (reference sequence). CDR3 DNA sequence: TGTGCCAGCAGTTTATCGTTGGCAGGGGATCAGCCCCAGCATTTT. As protein: CASSLSLAGDQPQHF.

This clone has more than one count but fewer than ten. This chain joins TRBV4-1 and TRBJ1-2; D call uncertain. V was shortened by 1 base and J by 8 bases, with 14 bases between the two germline ends. CDR1 MGHRA and CDR2 YSYEKL come from the germline V gene. The CDR3 runs to 14 residues. CDR3 loop: CASSQVNWSGGYTF. The CDR3 DNA reads TGCGCCAGCAGCCAAGTTAACTGGTCGGGGGGCTACACCTTC.

The rearrangement uses TRBV9 and TRBJ2-2, with 7 bases that match TRBD1. Germline trimming cut 4 bases from V and 5 bases from J; bases unmatched to any gene: 5. This CDR3 spans 14 amino acids. Germline V lookup: CDR1 SGDLS, CDR2 YYNGEE. This chain's CDR3 is CASSPRTGTGELFF. The CDR3 region has the DNA TGTGCCAGCAGCCCCCGGACAGGAACCGGGGAGCTGTTTTTT. Using reference TRBV9 and TRBJ2-2 for the parts outside the CDR3, the full variable domain is DSGVTQTPKHLITATGQRVTLRCSPRSGDLSVYWYQQSLDQGLQFLIQYYNGEERAKGNILERFSAQQFPDLHSELNLSSLELGDSALYFCASSPRTGTGELFFGEGSRLTVL.

The V and J genes are TRBV5-5 and TRBJ2-7; unclear D gene. V was shortened by 2 bases and J by 0 bases, with 9 bases between the two germline ends. The CDR3 is made up of 14 amino acids. In germline, CDR1 is SGHKS, CDR2 YYEKEE (reference sequence). CDR3 loop: CASSFGSPSYEQYF. CDR3 nucleotides: TGTGCCAGCAGCTTCGGGTCGCCCTCCTACGAGCAGTACTTC.

This clone was seen just once. The V gene is TRBV29-1, the J gene TRBJ2-5, with TRBD2 as a possible D gene (6 bases). The V gene's germline CDR1 is SQVTM and CDR2 ANQGSEA. V lost 6 bases to trimming and J lost 5 bases, with 19 bases between them. The CDR3 has 14 amino acids. Written as DNA, the CDR3 is TGCAGCGTCTCGGGACTCAGGGTTTTGGAGACCCAGTACTTC. It is translated as CSVSGLRVLETQYF.

This rearrangement joins TRBV13 to TRBJ2-1; 11 bases are shared with TRBD2. Germline CDR1 and CDR2: PRHDT and FYEKMQ (reference sequence). V was clipped by 6 bases and J by 5 bases; unmatched bases: 6. CDR3 length equals 15 residues. The CDR3 loop reads CASSPGTSGNNEQFF. DNA of the CDR3: TGTGCCAGCAGTCCCGGGACTAGCGGTAACAATGAGCAGTTCTTC. Supplemented by reference TRBV13 and TRBJ2-1, the full variable domain reads AAGVIQSPRHLIKEKRETATLKCYPIPRHDTVYWYQQGPGQDPQFLISFYEKMQSDKGSIPDRFSAQQFSDYHSELNMSSLELGDSALYFCASSPGTSGNNEQFFGPGTRLTVL.

The rearrangement links TRBV5-6 to TRBJ2-3, with 10 bases lining up with TRBD2. The CDR3 runs to 16 residues. Germline V lookup: CDR1 SGHDT, CDR2 YYEEEE. V gave up 1 base and J gave up 2 bases; unmatched junction bases: 4. CDR3 bases: TGTGCCAGCAGCTTGTTTAGCGGGAGGCCCACAGATACGCAGTATTTT. Its translation: CASSLFSGRPTDTQYF. The full variable domain, its missing parts supplied by reference TRBV5-6 and TRBJ2-3, is DAGVTQSPTHLIKTRGQQVTLRCSPKSGHDTVSWYQQALGQGPQFIFQYYEEEERQRGNFPDRFSGHQFPNYSSELNVNALLLGDSALYLCASSLFSGRPTDTQYFGPGTRLTVL.

There are a few counts of this clone. CDR3 coding DNA: TGTGCCAGCAGCTCTAGCGGGAGGCCCAGGGGCAATGAGCAGTTCTTC. Encoded protein: CASSSSGRPRGNEQFF. V gene TRBV7-9 combines with J gene TRBJ2-1; 11 bases align to TRBD2. The CDR3 totals 16 residues. V lost 4 bases and J lost 6; bases outside the gene matches: 8. In germline, CDR1 is SEHNR, CDR2 FQNEAQ (reference sequence).

V gene TRBV6-1 combines with J gene TRBJ1-5; D is unclear. This CDR3 region has 13 residues. V shed 1 base and J shed 0 bases, with 1 base lying between them. Germline assignment: CDR1 MNHNS and CDR2 SASEGT. CDR3 bases: TGTGCCAGCAGTGAAGGTAGCAATCAGCCCCAGCATTTT. Translating gives CASSEGSNQPQHF.

The chain carries TRBV9 and TRBJ2-1, with 8 bases aligning to TRBD1. The CDR3 length is 20 residues. V shed 0 bases, J shed 3 bases, and the junction held 17 bases outside the gene matches. The V gene's germline CDR1 is SGDLS and CDR2 YYNGEE. CDR3 region: CASSVGPGQGGLQDYNEQFF. CDR3 nucleotide sequence: TGTGCCAGCAGCGTAGGTCCCGGACAGGGCGGACTGCAAGACTACAATGAGCAGTTCTTC.

This clone was detected many times. The rearrangement links TRBV28 to TRBJ2-5, with TRBD2 identical over 9 bases. Unmatched junction bases numbered 13, after V lost 4 bases and J lost 4 bases. In germline, CDR1 is MDHEN, CDR2 SYDVKM. The CDR3 is made up of 17 amino acids. The CDR3 protein is CASSSPTLIAGVETQYF. CDR3 bases: TGTGCCAGCAGTTCCCCTACCCTAATAGCGGGAGTAGAGACCCAGTACTTC.